This TCR beta chain appears in the sequencing data of a study of blood T cells in healthy people across ages. Next came a second PCR, run for about 6 to 11 cycles, which used a sample-barcoded 5' primer along with a J-beta primer mix. From the 5' RACE reads, TCRdb called clonotypes with MiXCR, one entry per CDR3 protein. The data contain 720,000 or so distinct CDR3 sequences, 40% to 45% of them seen just once; the ten biggest clones take up about 30%. The germline V gene has CDR1 SGHRS and CDR2 YFSETQ. The CDR3 extends over 12 amino acids. The ends were cut back, 2 bases at V and 8 bases at J, with 10 bases in the middle. This clonotype was counted a few times.

The chain carries TRBV5-1 and TRBJ1-2; D is perhaps TRBD1 (6 bases). The sequence derives from an elderly man in good health. The sample comprised blood. The CDR3 protein is CASSFDRQGYTF. The CDR3 nucleotides read TGCGCCAGCAGCTTTGACAGGCAAGGCTACACCTTC.